Each of the 22 T cell receptor beta chains below was sequenced from the same sample in a study of OX40 agonist ivuxolimab in advanced cancers. Produced via immunoSEQ multiplex PCR; TCRdb's table is partial and in-frame only. The top ten hold about 13% of the sample, which has about 36,000 clones, more than 75% seen once. The sample consisted of CD4+ or CD8+ T cells sorted from blood, taken in a trial of the OX40 agonist ivuxolimab. The source is an adult with an advanced solid tumor such as melanoma, head and neck, liver or kidney cancer.

This chain connects TRBV7-3 to TRBJ1-2, with D maybe TRBD1 (6 bases). The CDR3 sequence is 13 residues long. Germline V gives CDR1 SGHTA, CDR2 FQGTGA. The V end lost 5 bases, the J end lost 5 bases, and 12 bases lay between the germline ends. In DNA form, the CDR3 reads TGTGCCAGCAGCAAGGGACAAGGTTATGGCTACACCTTC. It translates to CASSKGQGYGYTF.

The table lists this clone with a count of one. The V and J genes are TRBV9 and TRBJ1-4; perhaps TRBD1 as D (5 bases). Trimming left V 1 base short and J 4 bases short, with 11 bases between. The CDR3 is made up of 15 amino acids. The germline V gene encodes CDR1 SGDLS and CDR2 YYNGEE. This chain's CDR3 is CASSVQGKGNEKLFF. The CDR3 DNA reads TGTGCCAGCAGCGTACAGGGAAAGGGTAATGAAAAACTGTTTTTT.

Turning to this clone: Other DNA sequences in the sample encode the same CDR3. The genes are TRBV2 and TRBJ1-4; D is unclear. Germline V gene data show CDR1 as SNHLY and CDR2 as FYNNEI. Trimming removed 3 bases from V and 6 bases from J, with 14 bases in between. The CDR3 consists of 15 residues. CDR3 bases: TGTGCCAGCAGTGAGGCGCACAGTCAGTATGAAAAACTGTTTTTT. Translated, it gives CASSEAHSQYEKLFF.

The chain has TRBV19 and TRBJ2-7; D unclear. Trimming cost V 3 bases and J 2 bases, with 14 bases left between them. There are 15 residues in the CDR3. Germline CDR1 is LNHDA and CDR2 is SQIVND (reference sequence). The CDR3 protein is CASSITIVPTYEQYF. For the CDR3, the DNA is TGTGCCAGTAGTATCACTATCGTACCGACCTACGAGCAGTACTTC.

V is TRBV5-4 and J is TRBJ2-1; 13 positions match TRBD2. Per the germline V gene, CDR1 is SGHNT and CDR2 is YYREEE (reference sequence). V was clipped by 7 bases and J by 0 bases; unmatched bases: 7. This CDR3 has 17 residues. CDR3 in amino acids: CASRGLAGRGSYNEQFF. The CDR3, as DNA: TGTGCCAGCCGGGGACTAGCGGGAAGGGGCTCCTACAATGAGCAGTTCTTC. Full variable domain (outside the CDR3, taken from reference TRBV5-4 and TRBJ2-1): ETGVTQSPTHLIKTRGQQVTLRCSSQSGHNTVSWYQQALGQGPQFIFQYYREEENGRGNFPPRFSGLQFPNYSSELNVNALELDDSALYLCASRGLAGRGSYNEQFFGPGTRLTVL.

The chain combines TRBV15 with TRBJ2-7; TRBD1 agrees at 7 bases. Germline lookup yields CDR1 LNHNV and CDR2 YYDKDF (reference sequence). The length of the CDR3 is 15 residues. V shed 1 base and J 3 bases; nucleotides not matched to a gene: 6. The CDR3 reads CATSRARGKDYEQYF. The CDR3 coding sequence is TGTGCCACCAGCAGAGCCAGGGGGAAGGACTACGAGCAGTACTTC.

This clone has a single count. The V and J genes are TRBV5-6 and TRBJ2-2; no clear D gene. Germline CDR1 reads SGHDT; CDR2 reads YYEEEE. Trimming stripped 1 base from V and 1 base from J, with 5 bases between. The CDR3 extends over 14 amino acids. CDR3 in amino acids: CASSLSRNTGELFF. CDR3 nucleotides: TGTGCCAGCAGCTTGAGTAGGAACACCGGGGAGCTGTTTTTT.

V and J are TRBV15 and TRBJ2-1, with no clear D. V was shortened by 2 bases and J by 3 bases, with 11 bases between the two germline ends. From germline, CDR1 is LNHNV and CDR2 YYDKDF (reference sequence). The CDR3 loop spans 15 amino acids. The DNA for the CDR3 is TGTGCCACCAGCAGAAACAACCGGGTCTACAATGAGCAGTTCTTC. This codes for CATSRNNRVYNEQFF.

The chain links TRBV7-6 to TRBJ1-1; D ambiguous. Trimming left V 6 bases short and J 8 bases short, with 13 bases between. This CDR3 comprises 12 residues. Germline CDR1 and CDR2: SGHVS and FNYEAQ. The CDR3 is CASSHDMGEAFF. The CDR3, as DNA: TGTGCCAGCAGTCACGACATGGGAGAAGCTTTCTTT. The full variable domain, its missing parts supplied by reference TRBV7-6 and TRBJ1-1, is GAGVSQSPRYKVTKRGQDVALRCDPISGHVSLYWYRQALGQGPEFLTYFNYEAQQDKSGLPNDRFSAERPEGSISTLTIQRTEQRDSAMYRCASSHDMGEAFFGQGTRLTVV.

As to this clone: This same CDR3 is encoded by further DNA sequences in the sample. The chain is built from TRBV19 and TRBJ2-7; no clear D gene. Trimming left V 1 base short and J 4 bases short, with 11 bases between. Germline V gives CDR1 LNHDA, CDR2 SQIVND (reference sequence). This CDR3 has 14 residues. The CDR3 DNA follows: TGTGCCAGTAGTATAGCCGGGCATGGGTACGAGCAGTACTTC. Amino acid sequence: CASSIAGHGYEQYF.

V is TRBV19 and J is TRBJ2-7, with D possibly being TRBD1 (5 bases). The V gene lost 1 base and the J gene lost 1 base, with 11 bases spanning the gap. This CDR3 contains 15 residues. The germline gives CDR1 LNHDA, CDR2 SQIVND (reference sequence). The CDR3 DNA reads as TGTGCCAGTAGTATAGTAGCAGGGTATTCCTACGAGCAGTACTTC. Amino acids: CASSIVAGYSYEQYF.

This chain connects TRBV7-9 to TRBJ2-7; 7 bases agree with TRBD1. V gave up 4 bases and J gave up 2 bases; unmatched junction bases: 8. CDR3 length: 15 residues. The V gene's germline CDR1 is SEHNR and CDR2 FQNEAQ (reference sequence). The CDR3 region has the DNA TGTGCCAGCAGCTCCCGAAACAGGGGCCCCTACGAGCAGTACTTC. Translated: CASSSRNRGPYEQYF.

This clone showed up just once. The J gene is TRBJ1-5, the V gene TRBV6-1; the D gene is possibly TRBD1 (6 bases). Trimming pared 0 bases from V and 5 bases from J, leaving 8 bases between. CDR3 length equals 14 residues. Germline V gene lookup returns CDR1 MNHNS and CDR2 SASEGT. CDR3 loop: CASSEARTDQPQHF. The DNA of the CDR3 is TGTGCCAGCAGTGAAGCCAGGACAGATCAGCCCCAGCATTTT.

The gene calls are TRBV29-1 and TRBJ2-7; tentative D call: TRBD2 (6 bases). From germline, CDR1 is SQVTM and CDR2 ANQGSEA. The CDR3 covers 15 residues. Trimming removed 3 bases at V and 1 base at J, with 16 bases between. The CDR3 nucleotides read TGCAGCGTTGACTTATCTAGCGCCACGTCCTACGAGCAGTACTTC. Encoded protein: CSVDLSSATSYEQYF.

Comment on this clone: The same CDR3 can be traced to other DNA sequences in this sample. This rearrangement joins TRBV5-6 to TRBJ2-7; no definite D call. Looked up from germline, CDR1 is SGHDT and CDR2 is YYEEEE. Deletions cut 3 bases from V and 1 base from J, with 5 bases between. This CDR3 spans 12 amino acids. The CDR3 region is CASSSSSYEQYF. For the CDR3, the DNA is TGTGCCAGCAGCTCCTCGTCCTACGAGCAGTACTTC.

V usage is TRBV27 and J usage is TRBJ2-7; 7 nucleotides agree with TRBD1. V was pared by 8 bases and J by 5 bases, with 6 bases of the junction left unmatched. This CDR3 contains 12 residues. Germline V gene data show CDR1 as MNHEY and CDR2 as SMNVEV (reference sequence). The CDR3 reads CASQTGTHEQYF. CDR3 nucleotides: TGTGCCAGCCAGACAGGGACCCACGAGCAGTACTTC.

The chain combines TRBV19 with TRBJ2-7; 7 bases align to TRBD1. Germline assignment: CDR1 LNHDA and CDR2 SQIVND (reference sequence). Germline trimming cut 5 bases from V and 4 bases from J; bases unmatched to any gene: 11. This CDR3 contains 15 residues. Here the CDR3 reads CASSLRDSVGYEQYF. The CDR3 bases are TGTGCCAGTAGTCTTCGGGACAGTGTGGGGTACGAGCAGTACTTC.

This chain links TRBV2 with TRBJ2-1; TRBD2 matches at 9 bases. From germline, CDR1 is SNHLY and CDR2 FYNNEI. V trimming: 3 bases; J trimming: 1 base; junction bases outside the gene matches: 4. The CDR3 runs 16 residues. DNA of the CDR3: TGTGCCAGCAGTGATCCTAGCGGGACTTCCTACAATGAGCAGTTCTTC. Translated: CASSDPSGTSYNEQFF.

The J gene is TRBJ2-5, the V gene TRBV7-8, with TRBD2 identical over 7 bases. J gave up 1 base and V 1 base, and 3 bases lay outside the gene matches. The CDR3 consists of 15 residues. Germline lookup yields CDR1 SGHVS and CDR2 FQNEAQ. CDR3 in amino acids: CASSLGLAAQETQYF. As DNA, the CDR3 is TGTGCCAGCAGCTTAGGGCTAGCGGCCCAAGAGACCCAGTACTTC.

The chain is built from TRBV5-1 and TRBJ2-7, with TRBD1 matching over 7 bases. Germline values: CDR1 SGHRS, CDR2 YFSETQ. The CDR3 runs 13 residues. The J segment lost 0 bases and the V segment lost 3 bases, leaving 0 bases of the junction unmatched. This CDR3 is CASSWDSSYEQYF. The DNA for the CDR3 is TGCGCCAGCAGCTGGGACAGCTCCTACGAGCAGTACTTC.

This chain joins TRBV7-6 and TRBJ1-1; D gene unclear. Germline V CDR1 and CDR2: SGHVS, FNYEAQ. The CDR3 totals 13 residues. V lost 5 bases and J lost 1, with 8 bases in between. The CDR3 DNA sequence: TGTGCCAGCAGCCCGAGGAAGAACACTGAAGCTTTCTTT. It codes for CASSPRKNTEAFF.

This chain links TRBV15 with TRBJ2-7, with D possibly called TRBD1 or TRBD2 (5 bases each). The germline V gene has CDR1 LNHNV and CDR2 YYDKDF (reference sequence). The CDR3 is 14 amino acids. V was trimmed by 5 bases and J by 2 bases, leaving 13 bases between them. CDR3 residues: CATSRWDQTYEQYF. The CDR3 nucleotides are TGTGCCACCAGCCGATGGGACCAGACCTACGAGCAGTACTTC. The whole variable domain, remainder taken from reference TRBV15 and TRBJ2-7, is DAMVIQNPRYQVTQFGKPVTLSCSQTLNHNVMYWYQQKSSQAPKLLFHYYDKDFNNEADTPDNFQSRRPNTSFCFLDIRSPGLGDTAMYLCATSRWDQTYEQYFGPGTRLTVT.